Listed here are 10 T cell receptor beta chains from one sample, sequenced in a study of T cell repertoires in cytomegalovirus infection. TCRdb recomputed calls from the reads with MiXCR, one row per CDR3 protein. The table includes roughly 300,000 distinct CDR3 sequences, roughly 9.5% detected once. The sequencing input was PBMCs. The receptors were gathered from a human donor in good health (CMV status not recorded). Some clones in this sample may be carry-over from other donors' samples.

This clonotype came up a few times. This chain uses TRBV23-1 with TRBJ2-7, with D perhaps TRBD1 (6 bases). TRBV23-1 is recorded as an ORF, its role being uncertain. V lost 4 bases to trimming and J lost 4 bases, with 14 bases between them. The CDR3 is made up of 14 amino acids. The CDR3 is CASSPQTGHYEQYF. As DNA, the CDR3 is TGCGCCAGCAGTCCTCAAACAGGGCATTACGAGCAGTACTTC.

This clonotype was counted at least ten times. This chain connects TRBV7-2 to TRBJ1-2; TRBD1 might be the D (5 bases). CDR3 length: 14 amino acids. CDR1 and CDR2 from the germline V gene are SGHTA and FQGNSA. V lost 4 bases and J 5 bases, leaving 14 bases between the germline ends. This CDR3 is CASSSPGGSYGYTF. Here the CDR3 DNA reads TGTGCCAGCAGCTCTCCCGGGGGATCGTATGGCTACACCTTC.

This clonotype occurred many times. The chain employs TRBV7-2 and TRBJ2-7; D remains ambiguous. The CDR3 is 13 residues long. V dropped 2 bases and J dropped 3 bases, with 8 bases sitting between them. CDR1 SGHTA and CDR2 FQGNSA come from the germline V gene. CDR3 in amino acids: CASSLSRSYEQYF. In DNA form, the CDR3 reads TGTGCCAGCAGCTTAAGTCGTAGCTACGAGCAGTACTTC.

This clonotype showed up many times. V gene TRBV19 combines with J gene TRBJ2-1, with TRBD2 matching over 11 bases. The germline V gene has CDR1 LNHDA and CDR2 SQIVND (reference sequence). There are 15 residues in the CDR3. Unmatched junction bases numbered 8, after V lost 5 bases and J lost 8 bases. CDR3 amino acids: CASSPSGRRYDEQFF. CDR3 bases: TGTGCCAGTAGTCCTAGCGGGAGGAGGTATGATGAGCAGTTCTTC. The full variable domain, its missing parts supplied by reference TRBV19 and TRBJ2-1, is DGGITQSPKYLFRKEGQNVTLSCEQNLNHDAMYWYRQDPGQGLRLIYYSQIVNDFQKGDIAEGYSVSREKKESFPLTVTSAQKNPTAFYLCASSPSGRRYDEQFFGPGTRLTVL.

The chain uses TRBV4-1 and TRBJ2-1; 8 bases match TRBD2. The CDR3 has 13 amino acids. Germline CDR1 MGHRA, CDR2 YSYEKL. The V and J ends lost 4 bases and 7 bases, in that order; junction bases with no gene match: 3. This CDR3 is CASSPGGENEQFF. The CDR3 nucleotides are TGCGCCAGCAGCCCGGGGGGGGAGAATGAGCAGTTCTTC.

This clonotype has at least ten counts. The rearrangement joins TRBV20-1 to TRBJ1-6; unclear D gene. CDR1 is DFQATT, CDR2 SNEGSKA, per germline (reference sequence). V was trimmed by 3 bases and J by 4 bases, leaving 7 bases between them. The CDR3 covers 13 residues. CDR3 bases: TGCAGTGCTAGCGAGGGTTATAATTCACCCCTCCACTTT. Protein product: CSASEGYNSPLHF.

Many counts were recorded for this clonotype. The rearrangement uses TRBV11-3 and TRBJ2-1; 8 bases agree with TRBD2. In germline, CDR1 is SGHNT, CDR2 YENEEA. V trimming: 5 bases; J trimming: 4 bases; junction bases outside the gene matches: 7. The CDR3 runs to 15 residues. CDR3 sequence (DNA): TGTGCCAGCAGCCCGGGGGGGGGGGGGTACAATGAGCAGTTCTTC. Translated, it gives CASSPGGGGYNEQFF.

The chain links TRBV5-1 to TRBJ1-2, with D perhaps matching TRBD1 (6 bases). V was clipped by 0 bases and J by 7 bases, with 16 bases between them. Germline V gene data show CDR1 as SGHRS and CDR2 as YFSETQ. CDR3 size: 15 residues. The DNA of the CDR3 is TGCGCCAGCAGCTTGGGATCGGCAGGGGCTCCTGGCTACACCTTC. Translated: CASSLGSAGAPGYTF.

This chain links TRBV7-9 with TRBJ2-3, with 8 bases lining up with TRBD2. CDR1 SEHNR and CDR2 FQNEAQ come from the germline V gene (reference sequence). V was clipped by 5 bases and J by 3 bases; unmatched bases: 7. The CDR3 runs to 15 residues. In nucleotides, the CDR3 is TGTGCCAGCAGCGGGGGCGGGGGGCGAACAGATACGCAGTATTTT. Amino acid sequence: CASSGGGGRTDTQYF.

This clonotype has a handful of counts. This rearrangement joins TRBV7-3 to TRBJ2-2, with D possibly TRBD1 on 6 matching bases. V dropped 5 bases and J dropped 4 bases, with 11 bases sitting between them. CDR1 is SGHTA and CDR2 is FQGTGA in the germline V gene. This CDR3 is built from 14 residues. The chain's CDR3 is CASSTDRRTGELFF. For the CDR3, the DNA is TGTGCCAGCAGCACGGACAGACGCACCGGGGAGCTGTTTTTT.